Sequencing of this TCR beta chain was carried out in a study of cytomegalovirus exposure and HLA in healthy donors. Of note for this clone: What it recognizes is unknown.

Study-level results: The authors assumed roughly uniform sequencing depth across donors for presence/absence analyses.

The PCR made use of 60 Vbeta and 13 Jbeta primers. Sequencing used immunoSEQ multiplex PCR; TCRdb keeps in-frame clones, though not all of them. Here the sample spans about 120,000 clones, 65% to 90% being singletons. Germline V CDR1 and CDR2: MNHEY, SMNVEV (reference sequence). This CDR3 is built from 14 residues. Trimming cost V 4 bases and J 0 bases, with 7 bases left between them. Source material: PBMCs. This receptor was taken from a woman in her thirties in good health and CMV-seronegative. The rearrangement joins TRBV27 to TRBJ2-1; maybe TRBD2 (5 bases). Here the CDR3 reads CASSSRDSYNEQFF. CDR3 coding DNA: TGTGCCAGCAGTTCCCGGGACTCCTACAATGAGCAGTTCTTC.